This TCR beta chain is from a study of identical twins listed by TCRdb under 2016. A note on the overall study: To test whether fetal clonotypes persist, this study deep-sequenced TCR alpha and beta repertoires from monozygotic twins, from unrelated adults of various ages, and from cord blood. Replicate twin experiments were performed at different times using different library preparation protocols to rule out contamination. What the work shows at the level of the full study, not this receptor alone: Zero-insertion analyses could be partly confounded by invariant T cells such as MAIT and iNKT, though diverse VJ usage argued against such confounding for most clonotypes. Because the same donors could not be followed over many years, conclusions were based on cross-sectional statistical analysis. Out-of-frame TCR alpha sharing in monozygotic twins was systematically underestimated by recombination models, whereas sharing between unrelated individuals was in agreement with the recombination models. Fewer insertions were carried by abundant cord blood beta clonotypes, a similar but weaker trend appeared in young adult naive repertoires, and no such trend appeared in memory repertoires. In beta out-of-frame sequences, excess twin sharing was weaker, because having fewer shared sequences lowered the signal-to-noise ratio. Compared with coincidental sharing between unrelated individuals, out-of-frame TCR alpha sequences shared between twins had an excess of sequences with low generation probability.

From the germline V gene, CDR1 is SGHDT and CDR2 is YYEEEE. V drops 3 bases and J drops 3 bases, leaving 10 bases in between. Taken from cysteine to valine, the CDR3 has 13 residues. CDR3 DNA only is kept here, 39 bases in frame from base 1. With regard to this clonotype: Its antigen is unknown. No quality values exist for individual bases; no much larger clone is one base distant.

Every donor in the study was a healthy Caucasian. Three pairs of female monozygotic twins, all aged about 18 to 29 years, made up the twin cohort. Positive isolation kits from Invitrogen were used to isolate the CD4+ and CD8+ T cell populations. Receptors were amplified or captured by 5' RACE. The sequencing machine was an Illumina HiSeq 2000. A universal primer binding site was added through template switching, and the final cDNA carried a unique molecular identifier so that TCR cDNA molecules could be counted accurately. Specific primers in the conserved constant-segment region were used to synthesize first-strand cDNA for TCR alpha and beta chains. Each cDNA library was double barcoded, with a SMART-Mk sample barcode plus Illumina barcodes, to control for contamination. TruSeq adapter sequences and Illumina sample barcodes were added in two successive PCR steps. The TCR alpha and beta cDNA libraries were sequenced on the Illumina HiSeq platform using custom primers. Under the source paper's analysis protocol: Unique molecular identifiers were extracted from raw reads with MiGEC, and CDR3 positions were determined with MiXCR. Recombination models were inferred per individual with the repgenHMM and IGoR tools using an EM algorithm. The analysis of shared clonotypes was done with the tcR package in R, with sharing normalized by the product of cloneset sizes. To study raw recombination free of thymic and clonal selection effects, out-of-frame nonproductive sequences were analyzed. TCRdb applied fastp at Q25 and MiXCR to the public reads, then kept only in-frame beta chains. Every distinct CDR3 protein forms one entry, paired with its most common genes and DNA. These V and J calls rely on TCRdb rather than the paper's analysis. The sample yields about 550,000 distinct CDR3 sequences; 20% to 25% were counted once. Jointly, the top ten make up more than 0.4% of the sample.

These data also featured in a second study, about yellow fever vaccine responses in identical twins. From that second study: According to the authors, in identical twins the way T cells responded to vaccination appeared partly convergent and partly personalized. In identical twins, the study followed T cell clones that responded to the vaccine with precision.

This TCR came from a woman under 30 in good health. The material sequenced was CD4+ T cells sorted from blood. The V and J segments used are TRBV5-6 and TRBJ2-7, with no D gene named confidently. The sequenced DNA is TGTGCCAGCAGCTGGGCGAGTTTCTACGAGCAGTACGTC. It codes for CASSWASFYEQYV.